This TCR beta chain was recovered during a study of T cells in Graves' hyperthyroidism and ophthalmopathy. Findings and limits, study-wide: Most thyroid clonotypes that were expanded above 0.001 also turned up in blood. Ophthalmopathy, which appeared later, was predicted by the model a median 6.5 months before onset.

Germline V gene lookup returns CDR1 DFQATT and CDR2 SNEGSKA (reference sequence). This CDR3 is built from 16 residues. V dropped 1 base and J dropped 8 bases, with 21 bases sitting between them. This clonotype was found many times. The antigen is not known. Individuals with ophthalmopathy presented a Clinical Activity Score of at least 3, a NOSPECS grade of at least 4 and a duration under 3 months. PBMCs stemmed from 10 ml fresh peripheral blood. RNA transcripts were the template for amplifying TCR beta CDR3 regions. First-round RT-PCR with HTBI primers amplified the TCR CDR3 region. Each CDR3 protein is one row after TCRdb ran MiXCR on the multiplex PCR reads. The sample has a few hundred thousand distinct CDR3 sequences; about a sixth are singletons.

The chain carries TRBV20-1 and TRBJ2-1; D might be TRBD1 (6 bases). The clonotype comes from a woman in her thirties or forties with Graves' ophthalmopathy. Material for sequencing was blood. The CDR3 spells CSARVVRQGIGDEQFF. The CDR3 DNA follows: TGCAGTGCTAGAGTCGTCCGGCAGGGGATTGGTGATGAGCAGTTCTTC.